Each of the 26 T cell receptor beta chains below was sequenced from the same sample in a study of cytomegalovirus exposure and HLA in healthy donors. Primers: 60 Vbeta forward and 13 Jbeta reverse. The repertoire was sequenced with immunoSEQ multiplex PCR; TCRdb's copy has only in-frame clones and lacks some. Among under 250,000 clones listed, around 77% were seen once. Sequencing used PBMCs. The source is a woman in her 30s in good health and CMV-seronegative.

V usage is TRBV7-2 and J usage is TRBJ2-3; TRBD2 agrees at 11 bases. This CDR3 has 16 residues. Losses at the gene ends were 1 base for V and 6 bases for J; bases not matched to a gene: 6. Germline V gene lookup returns CDR1 SGHTA and CDR2 FQGNSA. The CDR3 region is CASSLVSGRARDTQYF. The CDR3 coding sequence is TGTGCCAGCAGCTTAGTTAGCGGGAGGGCCCGGGATACGCAGTATTTT.

J is TRBJ2-7 and V is TRBV5-1, with 7 positions matching TRBD1. CDR1 SGHRS and CDR2 YFSETQ come from the germline V gene. The CDR3 extends over 12 amino acids. J lost 5 bases, V lost 7 bases, and 6 bases had no gene match. The CDR3 region is CASGVGGDEQYF. The DNA of the CDR3 is TGCGCCAGCGGTGTAGGGGGCGACGAGCAGTACTTC.

J is TRBJ1-1 and V is TRBV19; perhaps TRBD1 as D (5 bases). Germline CDR1 and CDR2: LNHDA and SQIVND (reference sequence). The V end was cut by 11 bases, the J end by 1 base, with 8 bases between. The CDR3 contains 11 residues. CDR3 nucleotides: TGTGCCGTTAGGGGGAACACTGAAGCTTTCTTT. It is translated as CAVRGNTEAFF.

This clone was seen repeatedly, ten times or more. Other DNA sequences in this specimen translate into the identical CDR3. The J gene is TRBJ2-3, the V gene TRBV6-1; 12 bases match TRBD2. The germline CDR1 and CDR2 sequences are MNHNS and SASEGT. The trim removed 2 bases at V and 4 bases at J, leaving 1 base unmatched. CDR3 length: 15 amino acids. The CDR3 DNA reads as TGTGCCAGCAGTGAACTAGCGGGGGGGCCAGATACGCAGTATTTT. It specifies CASSELAGGPDTQYF.

This clone was counted once. This rearrangement joins TRBV5-1 to TRBJ2-5; the D is unclear. Germline CDR1 is SGHRS and CDR2 is YFSETQ. Trimming pared 4 bases from V and 2 bases from J, leaving 12 bases between. The CDR3 has 14 amino acids. The CDR3 loop reads CASSPVPDQETQYF. CDR3 DNA: TGCGCCAGCAGCCCCGTTCCAGATCAAGAGACCCAGTACTTC.

The chain is built from TRBV5-4 and TRBJ2-5, with D uncertain. This CDR3 contains 16 residues. Trimming removed 4 bases from V and 2 bases from J, with 18 bases in between. From germline, CDR1 is SGHNT and CDR2 YYREEE (reference sequence). CDR3 protein: CASSKGLTPSQETQYF. The CDR3 region has the DNA TGTGCCAGCAGCAAAGGCCTGACACCCTCTCAAGAGACCCAGTACTTC.

V is TRBV19 and J is TRBJ2-2, with a possible D match to TRBD2 (6 bases). The germline gives CDR1 LNHDA, CDR2 SQIVND (reference sequence). V was shortened by 4 bases and J by 7 bases, with 19 bases between the two germline ends. The length of the CDR3 is 16 residues. The CDR3 DNA is TGTGCCAGTAGTACCTCCCGGAGCGGGTCGGGCGGGGAGCTGTTTTTT. This sequence encodes CASSTSRSGSGGELFF.

J is TRBJ1-2 and V is TRBV6-5; the D gene is possibly TRBD1 (5 bases). This CDR3 is built from 14 residues. CDR1 and CDR2 (germline): MNHEY, SVGAGI. With 0 bases removed from V and 5 bases from J, the gap between germline ends came to 10 bases. The CDR3 sequence is CASSYSGEAYGYTF. The CDR3 DNA is TGTGCCAGCAGTTACTCAGGGGAGGCTTATGGCTACACCTTC.

The CDR3 region is CASSLYPGNTEAFF. In nucleotides, the CDR3 is TGCGCCAGCAGCTTGTACCCAGGGAACACTGAAGCTTTCTTT. The V call is TRBV5-1, the J call TRBJ1-1; D remains ambiguous. Germline CDR1 is SGHRS and CDR2 is YFSETQ. The CDR3 is 14 residues long. The V gene lost 1 base and the J gene lost 1 base, with 8 bases spanning the gap.

The V and J genes are TRBV9 and TRBJ2-1; 10 positions agree with TRBD2. Germline trimming cut 0 bases from V and 4 bases from J; bases unmatched to any gene: 4. Looked up from germline, CDR1 is SGDLS and CDR2 is YYNGEE. The length of the CDR3 is 16 residues. The CDR3 DNA follows: TGTGCCAGCAGCGTAGCGACTAGCGGGTCTTACAATGAGCAGTTCTTC. It is translated as CASSVATSGSYNEQFF.

The rearrangement joins TRBV21-1 to TRBJ1-5. TRBV21-1 is annotated as a pseudogene. This CDR3 is 19 amino acids long. This CDR3 reads CASSKVEVSVLLRNQPQHF. The CDR3 DNA reads as TGTGCCAGCAGCAAAGTGGAGGTATCAGTACTTCTGAGGAATCAGCCCCAGCATTTT.

The chain employs TRBV5-8 and TRBJ2-7; maybe TRBD1 (5 bases). Trimming pared 0 bases from V and 7 bases from J, leaving 17 bases between. The CDR3 is made up of 15 amino acids. Germline-derived CDR1 and CDR2 are SGHTS and YDEGEE. CDR3 DNA sequence: TGTGCCAGCAGCTTGGGTTATCAGGGAAGTCGGGAGCAGTACTTC. As protein: CASSLGYQGSREQYF.

This clone has only a few counts. The chain has TRBV6-5 and TRBJ1-3, with D perhaps TRBD1 (5 bases). CDR1 and CDR2 (germline): MNHEY, SVGAGI. This CDR3 is 15 amino acids long. V was pared by 6 bases and J by 0 bases, with 12 bases between. The CDR3 sequence: CASRIHGGSGNTIYF. The DNA of the CDR3 is TGTGCCAGCAGAATACACGGGGGCTCTGGAAACACCATATATTTT.

The chain couples TRBV9 to TRBJ1-2; no firm D call. With 4 bases removed from V and 0 bases from J, the gap between germline ends came to 10 bases. CDR1 is SGDLS and CDR2 is YYNGEE in the germline V gene. This CDR3 is 14 amino acids long. The CDR3 sequence: CASSRQLSNYGYTF. The CDR3 coding sequence is TGTGCCAGCAGCCGTCAACTTTCTAACTATGGCTACACCTTC.

This clone was observed a single time. The rearrangement joins TRBV7-9 to TRBJ2-2; TRBD1 agrees at 9 bases. This CDR3 region has 16 residues. Germline V gives CDR1 SEHNR, CDR2 FQNEAQ (reference sequence). The V and J ends lost 5 bases and 4 bases, in that order; junction bases with no gene match: 8. CDR3 in amino acids: CASSRSGTGLTGELFF. In DNA, the CDR3 is TGTGCCAGCAGCCGATCCGGGACAGGGCTCACCGGGGAGCTGTTTTTT.

The chain is built from TRBV5-1 and TRBJ1-1, with 7 bases matching TRBD1. Germline loops: CDR1 SGHRS, CDR2 YFSETQ. The CDR3 has 15 amino acids. Losses at the gene ends were 2 bases for V and 1 base for J; bases not matched to a gene: 5. The CDR3 DNA follows: TGCGCCAGCAGCTTAATCAGGGGGACGAACACTGAAGCTTTCTTT. As protein: CASSLIRGTNTEAFF.

The chain uses TRBV6-5 and TRBJ2-3; 9 bases line up with TRBD1. V gave up 10 bases and J gave up 4 bases; unmatched junction bases: 9. CDR3 length equals 14 residues. Germline V gives CDR1 MNHEY, CDR2 SVGAGI. This chain's CDR3 is CATKRDRAADTQYF. CDR3 bases: TGTGCCACGAAAAGGGACAGGGCTGCAGATACGCAGTATTTT.

The chain has TRBV4-1 and TRBJ1-3, with 8 bases aligning to TRBD1. Germline trimming cut 0 bases from V and 4 bases from J; bases unmatched to any gene: 5. CDR3 length: 16 amino acids. From germline, CDR1 is MGHRA and CDR2 YSYEKL. In DNA form, the CDR3 reads TGCGCCAGCAGCCAAGACTCAGGGGGCGCAGGAAACACCATATATTTT. It specifies CASSQDSGGAGNTIYF.

This clone was observed a handful of times. The chain combines TRBV29-1 with TRBJ1-2; TRBD1 aligns across 7 bases. This CDR3 contains 12 residues. Trimming took 5 bases from V and 7 from J; bases not matched to a gene: 7. The germline V gene encodes CDR1 SQVTM and CDR2 ANQGSEA. CDR3 in amino acids: CSVQTGERGYTF. The CDR3 coding sequence is TGCAGCGTTCAAACAGGGGAGCGTGGCTACACCTTC.

The chain uses TRBV5-1 and TRBJ1-4, with TRBD1 as a possible D gene (5 bases). This CDR3 is built from 17 residues. In germline, CDR1 is SGHRS, CDR2 YFSETQ. Trimming left V 0 bases short and J 1 base short, with 13 bases between. CDR3 sequence reads: CASSLVAGILTNEKLFF. The CDR3, as DNA: TGCGCCAGCAGCTTGGTTGCAGGGATACTAACTAATGAAAAACTGTTTTTT.

The rearrangement joins TRBV4-1 to TRBJ2-2; possible D gene TRBD2, 7 bases. V was trimmed by 5 bases and J by 2 bases, leaving 12 bases between them. There are 15 residues in the CDR3. Germline V CDR1 and CDR2: MGHRA, YSYEKL. The CDR3 sequence: CASSSGGLNTGELFF. The CDR3 DNA is TGCGCCAGCAGCTCCGGGGGGCTTAACACCGGGGAGCTGTTTTTT.

The CDR3 reads CASSLWGQTTLDTQYF. For the CDR3, the DNA is TGCGCCAGCAGCTTGTGGGGACAGACGACGCTAGATACGCAGTATTTT. The chain links TRBV5-1 to TRBJ2-3; 7 bases align to TRBD1. The J segment lost 5 bases and the V segment lost 1 base, leaving 10 bases of the junction unmatched. The CDR3 contains 16 residues. Per the germline V gene, CDR1 is SGHRS and CDR2 is YFSETQ.

The chain has TRBV10-3 and TRBJ2-3; 11 nucleotides match TRBD2. Looked up from germline, CDR1 is ENHRY and CDR2 is SYGVKD. The CDR3 sequence is 16 residues long. J was trimmed by 3 bases and V by 6 bases; bases with no gene match: 8. The DNA of the CDR3 is TGTGCCATCAGGGAGAGTCTAGCGGGGGGAACAGATACGCAGTATTTT. Its translation is CAIRESLAGGTDTQYF.

This clone was counted between two and nine times. V usage is TRBV11-3 and J usage is TRBJ2-2; D call uncertain. V lost 5 bases and J lost 7, with 14 bases in between. The germline V gene encodes CDR1 SGHNT and CDR2 YENEEA. The CDR3 runs 14 residues. The CDR3 reads CASSPVLGGGELFF. The CDR3 region has the DNA TGTGCCAGCAGCCCTGTCTTAGGCGGCGGGGAGCTGTTTTTT.

The V gene is TRBV5-1, the J gene TRBJ1-1; 7 nucleotides align to TRBD1. The junction had 0 bases not matched to a gene; V was cut back by 3 bases and J by 1 base. The CDR3 has 13 residues. Germline CDR1 and CDR2: SGHRS and YFSETQ. CDR3 region: CASSWDRNTEAFF. The CDR3 DNA reads as TGCGCCAGCAGCTGGGACAGGAACACTGAAGCTTTCTTT.

The J gene is TRBJ2-2, the V gene TRBV29-1; 8 positions match TRBD2. CDR3 size: 13 residues. Germline V gives CDR1 SQVTM, CDR2 ANQGSEA. After removal of 6 bases from V and 4 bases from J, the junction contained 4 bases not matched to a gene. This CDR3 is CSVAGAGTGELFF. The DNA of the CDR3 is TGCAGCGTAGCGGGAGCGGGCACCGGGGAGCTGTTTTTT.